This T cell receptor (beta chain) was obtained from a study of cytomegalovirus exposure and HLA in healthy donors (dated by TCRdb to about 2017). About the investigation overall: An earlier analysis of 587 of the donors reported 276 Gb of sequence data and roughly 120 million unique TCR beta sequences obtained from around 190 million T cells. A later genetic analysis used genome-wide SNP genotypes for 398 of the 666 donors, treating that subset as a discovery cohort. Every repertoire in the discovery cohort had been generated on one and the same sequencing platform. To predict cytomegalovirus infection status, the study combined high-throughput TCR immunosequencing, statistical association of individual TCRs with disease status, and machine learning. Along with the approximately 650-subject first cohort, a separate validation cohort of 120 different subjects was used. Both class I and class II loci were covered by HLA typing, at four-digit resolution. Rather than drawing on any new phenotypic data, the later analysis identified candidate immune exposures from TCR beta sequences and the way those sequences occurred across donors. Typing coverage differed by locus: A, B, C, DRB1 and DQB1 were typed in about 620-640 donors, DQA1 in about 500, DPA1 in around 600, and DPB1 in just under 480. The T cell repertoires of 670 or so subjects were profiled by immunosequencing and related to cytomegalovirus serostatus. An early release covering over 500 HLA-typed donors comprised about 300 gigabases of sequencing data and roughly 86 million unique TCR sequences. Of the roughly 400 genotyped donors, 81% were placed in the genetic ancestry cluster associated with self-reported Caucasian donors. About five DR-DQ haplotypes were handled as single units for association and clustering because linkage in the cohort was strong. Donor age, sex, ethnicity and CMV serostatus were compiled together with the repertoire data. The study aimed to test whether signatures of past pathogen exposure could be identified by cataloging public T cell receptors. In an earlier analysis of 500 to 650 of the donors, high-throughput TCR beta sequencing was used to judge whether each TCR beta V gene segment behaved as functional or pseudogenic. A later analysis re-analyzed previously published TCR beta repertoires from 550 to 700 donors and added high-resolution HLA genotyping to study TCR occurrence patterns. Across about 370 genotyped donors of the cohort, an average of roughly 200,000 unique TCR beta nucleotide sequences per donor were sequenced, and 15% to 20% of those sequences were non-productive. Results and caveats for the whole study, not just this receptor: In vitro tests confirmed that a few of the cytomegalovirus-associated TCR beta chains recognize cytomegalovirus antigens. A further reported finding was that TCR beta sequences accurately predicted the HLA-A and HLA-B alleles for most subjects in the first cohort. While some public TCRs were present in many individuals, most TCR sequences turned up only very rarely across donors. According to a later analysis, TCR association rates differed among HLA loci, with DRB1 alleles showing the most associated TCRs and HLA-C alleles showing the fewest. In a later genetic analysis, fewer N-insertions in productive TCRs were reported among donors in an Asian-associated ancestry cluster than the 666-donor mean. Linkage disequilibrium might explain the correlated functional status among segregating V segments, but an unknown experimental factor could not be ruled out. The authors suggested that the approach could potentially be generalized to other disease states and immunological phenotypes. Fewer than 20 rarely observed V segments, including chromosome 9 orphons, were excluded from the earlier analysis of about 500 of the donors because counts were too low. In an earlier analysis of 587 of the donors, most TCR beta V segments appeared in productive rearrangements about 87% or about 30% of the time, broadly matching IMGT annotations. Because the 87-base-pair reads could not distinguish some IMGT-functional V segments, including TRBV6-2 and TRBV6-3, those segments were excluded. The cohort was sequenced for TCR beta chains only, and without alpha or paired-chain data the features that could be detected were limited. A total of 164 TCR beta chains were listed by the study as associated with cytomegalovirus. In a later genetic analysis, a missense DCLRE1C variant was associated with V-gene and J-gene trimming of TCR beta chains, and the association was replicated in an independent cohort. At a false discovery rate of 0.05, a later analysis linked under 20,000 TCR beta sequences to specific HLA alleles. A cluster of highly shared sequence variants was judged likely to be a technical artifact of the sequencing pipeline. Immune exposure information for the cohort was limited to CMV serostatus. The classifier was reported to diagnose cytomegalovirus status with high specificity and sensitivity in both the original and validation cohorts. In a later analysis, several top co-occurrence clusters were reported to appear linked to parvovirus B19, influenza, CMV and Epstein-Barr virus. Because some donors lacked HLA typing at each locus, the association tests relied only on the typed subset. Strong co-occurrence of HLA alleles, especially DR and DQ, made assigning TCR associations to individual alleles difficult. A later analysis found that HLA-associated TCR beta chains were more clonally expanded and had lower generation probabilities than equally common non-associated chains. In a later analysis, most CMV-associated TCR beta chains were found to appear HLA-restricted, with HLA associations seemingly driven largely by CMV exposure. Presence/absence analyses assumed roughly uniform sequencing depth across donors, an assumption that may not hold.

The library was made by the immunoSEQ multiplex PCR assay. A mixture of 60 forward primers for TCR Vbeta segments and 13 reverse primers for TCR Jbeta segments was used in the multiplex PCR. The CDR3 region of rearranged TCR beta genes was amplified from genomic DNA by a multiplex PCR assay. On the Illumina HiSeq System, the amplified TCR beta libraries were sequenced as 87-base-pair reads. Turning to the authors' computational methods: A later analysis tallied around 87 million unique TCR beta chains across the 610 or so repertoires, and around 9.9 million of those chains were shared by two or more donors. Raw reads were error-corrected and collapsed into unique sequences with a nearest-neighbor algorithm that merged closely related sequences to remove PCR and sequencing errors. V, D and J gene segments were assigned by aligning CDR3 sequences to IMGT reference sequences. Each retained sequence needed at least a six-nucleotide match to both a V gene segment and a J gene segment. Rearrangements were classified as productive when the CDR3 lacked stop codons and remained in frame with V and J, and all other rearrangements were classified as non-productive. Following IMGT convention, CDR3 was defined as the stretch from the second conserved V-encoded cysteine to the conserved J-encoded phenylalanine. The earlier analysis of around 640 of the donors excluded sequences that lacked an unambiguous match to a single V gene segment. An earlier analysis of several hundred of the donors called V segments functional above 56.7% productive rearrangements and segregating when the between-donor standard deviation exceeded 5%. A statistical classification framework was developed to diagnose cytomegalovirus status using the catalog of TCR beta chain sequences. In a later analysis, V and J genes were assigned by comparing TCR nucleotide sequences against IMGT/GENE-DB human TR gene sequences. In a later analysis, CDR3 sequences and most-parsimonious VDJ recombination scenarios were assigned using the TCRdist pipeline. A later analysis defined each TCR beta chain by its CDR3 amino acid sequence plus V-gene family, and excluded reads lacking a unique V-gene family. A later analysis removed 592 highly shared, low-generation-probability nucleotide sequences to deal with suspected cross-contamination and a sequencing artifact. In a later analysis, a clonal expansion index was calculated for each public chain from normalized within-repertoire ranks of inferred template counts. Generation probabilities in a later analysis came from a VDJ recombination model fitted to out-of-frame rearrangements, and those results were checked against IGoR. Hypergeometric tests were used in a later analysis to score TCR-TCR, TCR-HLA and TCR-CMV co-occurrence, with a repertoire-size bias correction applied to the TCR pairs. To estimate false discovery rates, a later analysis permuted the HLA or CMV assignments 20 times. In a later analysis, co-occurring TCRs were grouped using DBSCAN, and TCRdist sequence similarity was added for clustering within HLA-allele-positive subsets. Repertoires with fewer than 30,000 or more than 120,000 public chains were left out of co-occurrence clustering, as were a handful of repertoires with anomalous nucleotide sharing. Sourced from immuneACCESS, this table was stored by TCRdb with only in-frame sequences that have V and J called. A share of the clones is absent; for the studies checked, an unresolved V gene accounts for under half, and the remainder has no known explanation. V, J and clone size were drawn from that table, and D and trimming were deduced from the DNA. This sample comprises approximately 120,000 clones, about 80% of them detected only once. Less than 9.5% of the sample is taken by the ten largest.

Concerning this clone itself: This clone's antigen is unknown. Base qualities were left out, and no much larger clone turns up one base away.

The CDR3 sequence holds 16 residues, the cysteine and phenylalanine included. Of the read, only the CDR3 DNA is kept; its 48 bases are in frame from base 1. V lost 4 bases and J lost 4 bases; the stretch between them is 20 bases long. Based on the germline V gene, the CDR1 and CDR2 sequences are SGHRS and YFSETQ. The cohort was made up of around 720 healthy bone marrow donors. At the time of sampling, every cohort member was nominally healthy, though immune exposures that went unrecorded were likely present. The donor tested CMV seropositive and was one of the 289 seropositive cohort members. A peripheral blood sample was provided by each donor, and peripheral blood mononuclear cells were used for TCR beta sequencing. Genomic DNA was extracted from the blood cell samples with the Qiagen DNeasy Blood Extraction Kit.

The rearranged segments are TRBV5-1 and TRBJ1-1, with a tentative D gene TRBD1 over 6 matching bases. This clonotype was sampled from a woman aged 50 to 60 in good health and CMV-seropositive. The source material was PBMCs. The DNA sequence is TGCGCCAGCAGCCTCCGGACAGCACCTTCTTTCACTGAAGCTTTCTTT. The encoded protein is CASSLRTAPSFTEAFF.